The source of this T cell receptor (beta chain) is a study of blood T cell repertoires in COVID-19 (TCRdb year 2020). Describing the broader study: Collaborator samples came from the United States, Italy and Spain and covered acute and convalescent phases of COVID-19. The material from the prospective study consisted of cDNA or gDNA derived from T cells, B-cell-depleted T cells, or PBMCs. The dataset comprised deeply sampled blood TCRbeta repertoires from subjects exposed to, actively infected with, or recovered from COVID-19. The repertoires were released in a freely available public database meant as a resource for research on the immune response to SARS-CoV-2. Samples came from the ongoing ImmuneRACE study (first 160 participants) plus 1,254 subjects from 6 global collaborators. Sample metadata almost always included a de-identified subject ID, COVID-19 status, age in years and sex. Where HLA class I and class II types were available, the types were taken from metadata supplied by the sample provider, not from assay-based typing. Overall study results and their limits: Clinical and demographic metadata were provided uncurated, with the amount varying by source and participant.

In regard to this clone: The clone's antigen remains unknown. It has no much larger one-base neighbor in the sample; base qualities were not kept.

TCRbeta CDR3 regions were amplified from genomic DNA using the immunoSEQ Assay, a bias-controlled multiplex PCR. Per the original workflow: The number of nucleated cells in each sample was estimated from the amplification of reference gene primers within the assay. To quantify the absolute abundance of each unique TCRbeta CDR3 rearrangement, sequence reads were collapsed and filtered. For each sample, productive Simpson clonality was calculated as the square root of Simpson's diversity index over productive rearrangements. TCRdb re-hosts the immuneACCESS table, in-frame sequences only. Its copies lack some clones; in the studies checked, an unresolved V gene accounts for under half of them, and the cause for the rest is not known. That table furnishes V, J and clone size, whereas the DNA furnished D and trimming. This sample gives approximately 250,000 clones in total; around 87% of them show up just once. Roughly 4.9% of the sample is held by the ten biggest clonotypes.

At one collaborating source in Seattle, patients were enrolled during active infection and were followed longitudinally through the course of disease. Whole blood was collected in K2EDTA tubes by collaborating institutions according to the institutions' own protocols. For TCRbeta analysis, collaborator samples were shipped as frozen whole blood, as isolated PBMCs, or as DNA extracted from either sample type. Sequenced sample: peripheral blood. The receptor comes from a woman aged 55-69 years with COVID-19, enrolled during active disease.

Here the CDR3 is given as CASSRRGTSTDTQYF. Read as DNA, the sequence is TGTGCCAGCAGCCGCAGGGGCACTAGCACAGATACGCAGTATTTT. In this chain, TRBV27 is recombined with TRBJ2-3; matching of 6 bases hints at TRBD1 as the D gene. V is clipped by 6 bases and J by 0 bases, and the sequence between their germline boundaries is 13 bases long. Its CDR3 holds 15 amino acids, cysteine through phenylalanine. Only CDR3 DNA remains: 45 bases, in frame from the first base. CDR1 and CDR2, looked up from the germline V gene (reference sequence), are MNHEY and SMNVEV.